This TCR beta chain originates from a study of CD8 T cells in ankylosing spondylitis. Overall study findings and caveats: Some of these motif variants have turned up before, in reports on reactive arthritis synovial fluid and blood. From matched ankylosing spondylitis synovial fluid, disease-linked clones were reportedly recovered at significantly enriched levels. In ankylosing spondylitis blood, a motif of roughly 8 highly homologous TCR beta variants appeared characteristic.

Each CDR3 protein is one row after TCRdb ran MiXCR on the 5' RACE reads. The table shows 350,000 to 450,000 distinct CDR3 sequences, with approximately 22% occurring only once. Only a few counts were recorded for this clonotype. Antigen: not known. Sequenced: blood, either unsorted or a sorted T cell fraction (not recorded which). The sequence derives from a male donor with ankylosing spondylitis or in good health (not recorded which).

The CDR3: CASSQAGGGILSFNEQFF. CDR3 sequence (DNA): TGTGCCAGCAGCCAAGCCGGGGGGGGAATTTTAAGTTTCAATGAGCAGTTCTTC. V usage is TRBV14 and J usage is TRBJ2-1, with 8 bases lining up with TRBD2. This CDR3 has 18 residues. V shed 1 base, J shed 6 bases, and the junction held 14 bases outside the gene matches. CDR1 SGHDN and CDR2 FVKESK come from the germline V gene.